This T cell receptor (beta chain) was profiled in a study of blood T cell repertoires in COVID-19. Overall study: Italy, Spain and the United States were the sources of the convalescent and acute COVID-19 samples. PBMCs, B-cell-depleted T cells, or T cells provided the cDNA or gDNA that made up the material.

Original processing notes: Amplification of reference gene primers provided the estimated nucleated cell counts. The data were produced by immunoSEQ multiplex PCR, yet TCRdb's version contains in-frame clones alone and is incomplete. The V and J calls and clone size are taken from that table; D and trimming were inferred from the DNA. Here the sample spans around 150,000 clones, roughly three quarters being singletons. The germline gives CDR1 MDHEN, CDR2 SYDVKM. Trimming at V came to 6 bases and at J to 4 bases, leaving 16 bases not matched to a gene. The CDR3 contains 19 residues. The TCR sequence derives from a man aged 45-65 years with active or convalescent COVID-19. Sequencing was done on a sample of peripheral blood. The genes are TRBV28 and TRBJ2-6; 9 nucleotides match TRBD1. This CDR3 reads CASSLFAGTGSRGANVLTF. As DNA, the CDR3 is TGTGCCAGCAGCCTCTTCGCCGGGACAGGGTCAAGAGGGGCCAACGTCCTGACTTTC.